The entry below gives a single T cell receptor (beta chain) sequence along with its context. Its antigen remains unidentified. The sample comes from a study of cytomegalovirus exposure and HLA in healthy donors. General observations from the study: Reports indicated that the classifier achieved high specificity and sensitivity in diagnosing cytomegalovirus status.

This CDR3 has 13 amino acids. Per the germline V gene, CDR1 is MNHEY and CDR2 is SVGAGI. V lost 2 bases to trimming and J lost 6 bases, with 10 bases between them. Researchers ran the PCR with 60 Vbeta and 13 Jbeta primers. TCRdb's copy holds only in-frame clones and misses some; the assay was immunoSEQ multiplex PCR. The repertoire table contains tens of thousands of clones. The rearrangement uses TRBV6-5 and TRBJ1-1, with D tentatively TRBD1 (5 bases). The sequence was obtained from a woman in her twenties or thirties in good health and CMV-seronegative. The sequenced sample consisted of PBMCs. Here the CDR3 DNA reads TGTGCCAGCAGTTACAGGCAGGGTTCTGAAGCTTTCTTT. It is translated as CASSYRQGSEAFF.